Shown below are 22 T cell receptor beta chains from a single sample sequenced in a study of blood T cell repertoires in COVID-19. Method: immunoSEQ multiplex PCR; TCRdb's copy keeps in-frame clones and lacks some. The repertoire holds 250,000 or so clones, with 70% to 80% as singletons. Sequences were obtained from peripheral blood. These receptors were obtained from a woman of 80 years or more with acute or convalescent COVID-19.

This clone turned up a few times. V gene TRBV7-9 combines with J gene TRBJ1-2; 12 bases map to TRBD1. Per the germline V gene, CDR1 is SEHNR and CDR2 is FQNEAQ (reference sequence). J gave up 7 bases and V 4 bases, and 4 bases lay outside the gene matches. This CDR3 region has 14 residues. The CDR3 DNA reads as TGTGCCAGCAGCTCAGGGACAGGGGGCTTTGGCTACACCTTC. Its translation: CASSSGTGGFGYTF. The full variable domain, with the rest looked up from reference TRBV7-9 and TRBJ1-2, is DTGVSQNPRHKITKRGQNVTFRCDPISEHNRLYWYRQTLGQGPEFLTYFQNEAQLEKSRLLSDRFSAERPKGSFSTLEIQRTEQGDSAMYLCASSSGTGGFGYTFGSGTRLTVV.

The chain employs TRBV6-5 and TRBJ1-2, with TRBD1 as a possible D gene (5 bases). Per germline, CDR1 MNHEY and CDR2 SVGAGI. V was shortened by 5 bases and J by 0 bases, with 13 bases between the two germline ends. The CDR3 spans 15 residues. CDR3 region: CASSRARDSNYGYTF. CDR3 in DNA: TGTGCCAGCAGTCGCGCCCGGGACTCTAACTATGGCTACACCTTC.

This chain joins TRBV6-5 and TRBJ1-2, with 9 bases fitting TRBD1. V was clipped by 2 bases and J by 8 bases; unmatched bases: 12. The length of the CDR3 is 16 residues. Germline V gene data show CDR1 as MNHEY and CDR2 as SVGAGI. The chain's CDR3 is CASSYRGGQGPLGYTF. Here the CDR3 DNA reads TGTGCCAGCAGTTACCGGGGGGGACAGGGACCGTTAGGCTACACCTTC.

In its sample, this clone was seen once. The rearrangement joins TRBV20-1 to TRBJ2-1; 9 bases line up with TRBD2. J was trimmed by 6 bases and V by 3 bases; bases with no gene match: 9. Germline V CDR1 and CDR2: DFQATT, SNEGSKA (reference sequence). CDR3 length: 15 residues. For the CDR3, the DNA is TGCAGTGCTAGTCGCGGGGGGGCGATTCTCAATGAGCAGTTCTTC. It codes for CSASRGGAILNEQFF.

The rearrangement joins TRBV4-3 to TRBJ2-1, with a tentative D call TRBD2 (7 bases). Trimming took 4 bases from V and 9 from J, leaving 16 bases between them. This CDR3 contains 14 residues. Germline-derived CDR1 and CDR2 are LGHNA and YSLEER. The CDR3 reads CASSLGGAGGEQFF. CDR3 DNA: TGCGCCAGCAGCCTGGGGGGGGCCGGGGGTGAGCAGTTCTTC.

The chain recombines TRBV4-2 with TRBJ2-7, with D possibly being TRBD2 (6 bases). Germline V lookup: CDR1 LGHNA, CDR2 YNFKEQ. This CDR3 is built from 13 residues. Trimming left V 1 base short and J 5 bases short, with 9 bases between. CDR3 nucleotide sequence: TGTGCCAGCAGCCAAGCGGGGACTCACGAGCAGTACTTC. Translating it yields CASSQAGTHEQYF.

In this sample, this clone turned up a few times. The rearrangement joins TRBV29-1 to TRBJ2-5; tentatively, D is TRBD2 (5 bases). The length of the CDR3 is 13 residues. Germline assignment: CDR1 SQVTM and CDR2 ANQGSEA. V was cut by 4 bases and J by 3 bases, with 12 bases left in between. The CDR3 reads CSVGRRVEETQYF. The CDR3, as DNA: TGCAGCGTTGGAAGGCGGGTCGAAGAGACCCAGTACTTC.

The chain links TRBV5-5 to TRBJ2-7; D uncertain. Germline CDR1 and CDR2: SGHKS and YYEKEE (reference sequence). This CDR3 is built from 15 residues. With 0 bases removed from V and 0 bases from J, the gap between germline ends came to 10 bases. This CDR3 reads CASSLVLGNSYEQYF. CDR3 DNA sequence: TGTGCCAGCAGCTTGGTGCTAGGCAACTCCTACGAGCAGTACTTC.

This chain links TRBV2 with TRBJ1-4, with 8 bases that match TRBD1. The CDR3 is 14 amino acids. Germline trimming cut 6 bases from V and 4 bases from J; bases unmatched to any gene: 4. Germline CDR1 reads SNHLY; CDR2 reads FYNNEI. As DNA, the CDR3 is TGTGCCAGCAGGCCGGGACAGGTTAATGAAAAACTGTTTTTT. This gives the protein CASRPGQVNEKLFF.

In its sample, this clone was seen many times. The CDR3, as DNA: TGTGCCAGCAGCTTTAACATTTACAGGGGAGTCGTTCAGCCCCAGCATTTT. Residues: CASSFNIYRGVVQPQHF. The chain couples TRBV12-1 to TRBJ1-5; whether TRBD1, the table's D call, matches the DNA was not checked. TRBV12-1 is designated a pseudogene. The CDR3 runs to 17 residues.

The chain couples TRBV7-6 to TRBJ2-7; a possible D gene is TRBD1 (6 bases). CDR3 length: 15 amino acids. The germline V gene encodes CDR1 SGHVS and CDR2 FNYEAQ. V was trimmed by 6 bases and J by 6 bases, leaving 21 bases between them. CDR3 loop: CASSPNLWDTGEQYF. CDR3 DNA: TGTGCCAGCAGTCCTAATCTATGGGACACCGGCGAGCAGTACTTC.

This clone was picked up a small number of times. The V gene is TRBV5-1, the J gene TRBJ2-7; 12 bases are a match to TRBD2. Germline CDR1 SGHRS, CDR2 YFSETQ. CDR3 size: 19 residues. With 4 bases clipped from V and 0 bases from J, the junction kept 14 bases outside the gene matches. The CDR3 coding sequence is TGCGCCAGCAGCGGACGACAGGGTGCGACTAGCGGGAGCTCCTACGAGCAGTACTTC. It specifies CASSGRQGATSGSSYEQYF.

The V call is TRBV6-5, the J call TRBJ2-7, with a weak D call TRBD1 (6 bases). CDR1 and CDR2 from the germline V gene are MNHEY and SVGAGI. The CDR3 sequence is 15 residues long. The V and J ends lost 6 bases and 4 bases respectively, with 19 bases between them. The CDR3 DNA reads TGTGCCAGCAGCCCCACCGACAGGCCCCCATACGAGCAGTACTTC. This translates into CASSPTDRPPYEQYF.

J is TRBJ2-3 and V is TRBV5-5; maybe TRBD2 (6 bases). Trimming pared 5 bases from V and 0 bases from J, leaving 22 bases between. This CDR3 region has 18 residues. Germline-derived CDR1 and CDR2 are SGHKS and YYEKEE (reference sequence). The CDR3 protein is CASRRGQRASLSTDTQYF. DNA for the CDR3: TGTGCCAGCAGACGCGGCCAGCGGGCATCTCTTAGCACAGATACGCAGTATTTT.

Written as DNA, the CDR3 is TGTGCCAGCAGCCCCCCGGCCGGGACAGGGTTTAAGAACTATGGCTACACCTTC. This translates into CASSPPAGTGFKNYGYTF. The rearrangement uses TRBV7-9 and TRBJ1-2, with TRBD1 matching 9 bases. CDR1 is SEHNR and CDR2 is FQNEAQ in the germline V gene (reference sequence). With 5 bases clipped from V and 2 bases from J, the junction kept 15 bases outside the gene matches. This CDR3 is 18 amino acids long.

The J gene is TRBJ1-6, the V gene TRBV7-6; 8 bases are a match to TRBD1. With V trimmed by 3 bases and J by 5 bases, 6 bases remained unmatched. Germline CDR1 is SGHVS and CDR2 is FNYEAQ. There are 16 residues in the CDR3. CDR3 sequence reads: CASSFQDRGDNSPLHF. CDR3 nucleotide sequence: TGTGCCAGCAGCTTCCAAGACAGGGGAGATAATTCACCCCTCCACTTT.

This clone was counted a single time. The chain has TRBV2 and TRBJ2-3; D may be TRBD2 (5 bases). The germline V and J ends were trimmed by 4 bases and 1 base, with 9 bases remaining between them. Per germline, CDR1 SNHLY and CDR2 FYNNEI. This CDR3 has 14 residues. The CDR3 loop reads CASSAGWGTDTQYF. The CDR3 nucleotides read TGTGCCAGCAGTGCGGGGTGGGGCACAGATACGCAGTATTTT. Complete variable domain (other parts from reference TRBV2 and TRBJ2-3): EPEVTQTPSHQVTQMGQEVILRCVPISNHLYFYWYRQILGQKVEFLVSFYNNEISEKSEIFDDQFSVERPDGSNFTLKIRSTKLEDSAMYFCASSAGWGTDTQYFGPGTRLTVL.

In regard to this clone: Other DNA sequences in this specimen translate into the identical CDR3. The rearrangement uses TRBV9 and TRBJ1-5; tentative D call: TRBD1 (6 bases). The germline V gene has CDR1 SGDLS and CDR2 YYNGEE. Trimming removed 0 bases at V and 4 bases at J, with 8 bases between. The CDR3 has 14 amino acids. CDR3 amino acids: CASSVGQANQPQHF. As DNA, the CDR3 is TGTGCCAGCAGCGTAGGACAGGCTAATCAGCCCCAGCATTTT.

The chain links TRBV11-1 to TRBJ1-1; 10 bases are a match to TRBD1. Trimming at V came to 6 bases and at J to 3 bases, leaving 1 base not matched to a gene. CDR3 length: 13 amino acids. The V gene's germline CDR1 is SGHAT and CDR2 FQDESV (reference sequence). The CDR3 protein is CASRGQGDTEAFF. As DNA, the CDR3 is TGTGCCAGCAGAGGACAGGGGGACACTGAAGCTTTCTTT. Looking up the rest from reference TRBV11-1 and TRBJ1-1 gives the full variable domain: EAEVAQSPRYKITEKSQAVAFWCDPISGHATLYWYRQILGQGPELLVQFQDESVVDDSQLPKDRFSAERLKGVDSTLKIQPAELGDSAMYLCASRGQGDTEAFFGQGTRLTVV.

The V call is TRBV6-6, the J call TRBJ2-7; 11 nucleotides align to TRBD2. The junction had 3 bases not matched to a gene; V was cut back by 6 bases and J by 2 bases. CDR1 and CDR2 from the germline V gene are MNHNY and SVGAGI (reference sequence). CDR3 size: 14 residues. The CDR3 coding sequence is TGTGCCAGCAGACGTAGCGGGGGGGCCTACGAGCAGTACTTC. Translation gives CASRRSGGAYEQYF.

The table lists this clone with a few counts. The rearrangement uses TRBV6-5 and TRBJ2-1; 8 bases align to TRBD2. CDR3 length equals 14 residues. Germline CDR1 and CDR2: MNHEY and SVGAGI. Losses at the gene ends were 2 bases for V and 4 bases for J; bases not matched to a gene: 1. The CDR3 region is CASSYPGGYNEQFF. The CDR3 nucleotides are TGTGCCAGCAGTTACCCGGGGGGGTACAATGAGCAGTTCTTC.

The chain links TRBV5-1 to TRBJ2-1; D might be TRBD2 (5 bases). Trimming removed 0 bases from V and 8 bases from J, with 15 bases in between. Germline V gene lookup returns CDR1 SGHRS and CDR2 YFSETQ. CDR3 size: 15 residues. The CDR3 sequence is CASSLVASRTDEQFF. DNA for the CDR3: TGCGCCAGCAGCTTGGTTGCTAGCCGTACCGATGAGCAGTTCTTC.